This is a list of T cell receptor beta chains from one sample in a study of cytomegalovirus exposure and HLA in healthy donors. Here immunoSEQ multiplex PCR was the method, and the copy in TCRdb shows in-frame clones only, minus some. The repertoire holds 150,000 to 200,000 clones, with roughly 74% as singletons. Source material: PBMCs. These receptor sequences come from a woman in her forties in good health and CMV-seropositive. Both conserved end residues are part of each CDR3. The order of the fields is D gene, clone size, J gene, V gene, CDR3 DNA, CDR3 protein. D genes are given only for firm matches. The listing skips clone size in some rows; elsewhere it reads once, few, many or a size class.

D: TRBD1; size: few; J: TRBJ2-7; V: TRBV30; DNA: TGTGCCTTGCGACCTCACCCGACGACAGGGCTGCTAATTTCCTACGAGCAGTACTTC; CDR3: CALRPHPTTGLLISYEQYF
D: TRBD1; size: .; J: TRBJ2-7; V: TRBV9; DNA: TGTGCCAGCAGCGGGGCCCCACAGGGGATACCCTACGAGCAGTACTTC; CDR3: CASSGAPQGIPYEQYF
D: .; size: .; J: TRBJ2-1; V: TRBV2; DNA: TGTGCCAGCAGTGGCGAGGAAAACAATGGGCAGTTCTTC; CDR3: CASSGEENNGQFF
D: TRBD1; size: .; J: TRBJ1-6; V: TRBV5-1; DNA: TGCGCCAGCAGCGCGTCGGACAGGAAAGGGTCACCCCTCCACTTT; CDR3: CASSASDRKGSPLHF
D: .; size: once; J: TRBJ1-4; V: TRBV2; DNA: TGTGCCAGCAGGATCGGTGAAAAACTGTTTTTT; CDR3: CASRIGEKLFF
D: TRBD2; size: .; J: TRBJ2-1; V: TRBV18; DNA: TGTGCCAGCTCACCAGCCGGGACTAGCGGGAGGGCGTTTGAGCAGTTCTTC; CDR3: CASSPAGTSGRAFEQFF
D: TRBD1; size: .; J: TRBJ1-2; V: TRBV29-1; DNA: TGCAGCGTTGGACAGGGGAACTATGGCTACACCTTC; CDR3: CSVGQGNYGYTF
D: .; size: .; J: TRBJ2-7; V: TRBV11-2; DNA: TGTGCCAGCAGCTTAAATGCGGTTACGGCGTACGAGCAGTACTTC; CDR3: CASSLNAVTAYEQYF
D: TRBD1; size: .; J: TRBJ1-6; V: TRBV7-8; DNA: TGTGCCAGCAGCAGAAATGGGGACAGTCATAATTCACCCCTCCACTTT; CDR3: CASSRNGDSHNSPLHF
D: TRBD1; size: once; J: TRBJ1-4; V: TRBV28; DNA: TGTGCCAGCAGTTTAATAGGGGGGCCACAGGGGAAGCTGTTTTTT; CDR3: CASSLIGGPQGKLFF
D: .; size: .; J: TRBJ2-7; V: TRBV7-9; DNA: TGTTCCAGCAGTTTCTCCGAGGGCAGCCACTACGAGCAGTACTTC; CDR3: CSSSFSEGSHYEQYF
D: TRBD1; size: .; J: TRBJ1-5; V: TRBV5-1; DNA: TGCGCCAGCAGCTTGGGATGGACAGGGGGTTCCAATCAGCCCCAGCATTTT; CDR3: CASSLGWTGGSNQPQHF
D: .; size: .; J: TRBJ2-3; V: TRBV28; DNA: TGTGCCAGCAGTTTTTCCGGAGGGCCTAGCACAGATACGCAGTATTTT; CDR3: CASSFSGGPSTDTQYF
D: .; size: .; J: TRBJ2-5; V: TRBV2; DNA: TGTGCCAGCAGTGATCAGGGAAAAGAGACCCAGTACTTC; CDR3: CASSDQGKETQYF
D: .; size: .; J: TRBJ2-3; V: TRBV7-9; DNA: TGTGCCAGCAGCTTAGGGACAGTCCCCACAGATACGCAGTATTTT; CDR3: CASSLGTVPTDTQYF
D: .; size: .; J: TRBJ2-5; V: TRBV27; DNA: TGTGCCAGCAGTTTAAGGGGCCGAGGGGGAGGGGAGACCCAGTACTTC; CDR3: CASSLRGRGGGETQYF
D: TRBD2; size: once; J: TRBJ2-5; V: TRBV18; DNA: TGTGCCAGCTCCCCAGCGCTAGCGGGAGGTGAAGAGACCCAGTACTTC; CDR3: CASSPALAGGEETQYF
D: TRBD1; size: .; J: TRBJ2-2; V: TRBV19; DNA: TGTGCCAGTCAGACAGGGGGCAACACCGGGGAGCTGTTTTTT; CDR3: CASQTGGNTGELFF
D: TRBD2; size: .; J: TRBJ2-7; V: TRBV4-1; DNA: TGCGCCAGCAGCCCGGGGAGGGAGGACAAGTTGTACTTC; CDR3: CASSPGREDKLYF
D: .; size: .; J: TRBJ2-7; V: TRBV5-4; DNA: TGTGCCAGCAGCTCCACTAGTAACGAGCAGTACTTC; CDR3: CASSSTSNEQYF
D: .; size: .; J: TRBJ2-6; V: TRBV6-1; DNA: TGTGCCAGCAGTGAAGGGGCAGGGTTGTCTGGGGCCAACGTCCTGACTTTC; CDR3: CASSEGAGLSGANVLTF
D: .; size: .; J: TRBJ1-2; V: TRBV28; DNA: TGTGCCAGCAGTCTCGGACAAGGCTATGGCTACACCTTC; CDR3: CASSLGQGYGYTF
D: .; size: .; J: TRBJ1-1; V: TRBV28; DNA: TGTGCCAGCAGTCTCCCCGGGGACGGAGGGACTGAAGCTTTCTTT; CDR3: CASSLPGDGGTEAFF
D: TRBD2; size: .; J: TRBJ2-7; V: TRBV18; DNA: TGTGCCAGCTCACCCGGGACTAGCGGGAGCGAGCAGTACTTC; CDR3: CASSPGTSGSEQYF
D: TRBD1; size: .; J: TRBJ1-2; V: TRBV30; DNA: TGTGCCTGGAGTGTACCTCCGGACAGGATCTATGGCTACACCTTC; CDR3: CAWSVPPDRIYGYTF
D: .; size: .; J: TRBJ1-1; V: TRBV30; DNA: TGTGCCTGGATCCGACCCCAGGTTACTGAAGCTTTCTTT; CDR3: CAWIRPQVTEAFF
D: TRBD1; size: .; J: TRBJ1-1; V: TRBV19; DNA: TGTGCCAGTGGGACAGCCGAACGGATGGGAGCTTTCTTT; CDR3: CASGTAERMGAFF
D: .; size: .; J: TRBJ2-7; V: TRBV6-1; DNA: TGTGCCAGCAGTGAATTGGGCAGGGGCTTATCAAAACCTCTCTACGAGCAGTACTTC; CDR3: CASSELGRGLSKPLYEQYF
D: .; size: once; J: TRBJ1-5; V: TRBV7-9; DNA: TGTGCCAGCAGTCAGGAGGGTTCTAATCAGCCCCAGCATTTT; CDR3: CASSQEGSNQPQHF
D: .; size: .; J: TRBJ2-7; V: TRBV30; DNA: TGTGCCTTCACGCAGGGTTATCAGTACGAGCAGTACTTC; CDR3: CAFTQGYQYEQYF
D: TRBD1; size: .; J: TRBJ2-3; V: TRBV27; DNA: TGTGCCAGCAGTCTCGCCCTCAGGGGGAACACAGATACGCAGTATTTT; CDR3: CASSLALRGNTDTQYF
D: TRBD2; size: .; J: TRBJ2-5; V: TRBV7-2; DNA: TGTGCCAGCAGTCAAAACTTAGCGGGGGGACAAGAGACCCAGTACTTC; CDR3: CASSQNLAGGQETQYF
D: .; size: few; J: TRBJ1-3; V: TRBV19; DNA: TGTGCCAGTAGTACGTCTACCTCAACTGGAAACACCATATATTTT; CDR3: CASSTSTSTGNTIYF
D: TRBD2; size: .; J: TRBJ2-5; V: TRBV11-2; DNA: TGTGCCAGCAGCTCTATAGCGGGAGGGGCGGTGACCCAGTACTTC; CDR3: CASSSIAGGAVTQYF
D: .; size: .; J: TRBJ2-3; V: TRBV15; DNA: TGTGCCACCAGCAGAGATACACAGAACACAGATACGCAGTATTTT; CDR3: CATSRDTQNTDTQYF
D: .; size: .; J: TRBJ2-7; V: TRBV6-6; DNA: TGTGCCAGCAGTCAGGATAGTCACCAATACGAGCAGTACTTC; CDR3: CASSQDSHQYEQYF
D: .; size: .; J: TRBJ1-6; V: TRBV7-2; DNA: TGTGCCAGCAGCTTAGGTGGCGGAAGAAATTCACCCCTCCACTTT; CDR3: CASSLGGGRNSPLHF
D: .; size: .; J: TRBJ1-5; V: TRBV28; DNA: TGTGCCAGCAGTTTCATCAATCAGCCCCAGCATTTT; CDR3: CASSFINQPQHF
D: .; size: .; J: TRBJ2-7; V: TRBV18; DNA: TGTGCCAGCTCACCCCCGAGGGGGAACTACGAGCAGTACTTC; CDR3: CASSPPRGNYEQYF
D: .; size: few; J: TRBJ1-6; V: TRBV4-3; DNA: TGCGCCAGCAGCCAAGATATGACAGGAGCCTATTCACCCCTCCACTTT; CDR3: CASSQDMTGAYSPLHF
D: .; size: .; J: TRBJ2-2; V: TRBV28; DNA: .; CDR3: CASSSSVGELFF
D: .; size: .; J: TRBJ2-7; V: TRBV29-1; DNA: TGCAGCGCCGCTGACAGTACCTACGAGCAGTACTTC; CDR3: CSAADSTYEQYF
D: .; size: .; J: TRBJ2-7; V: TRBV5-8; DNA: TGTGCCAGCAGTTTCTCGGTACCCCTATACGAGCAGTACTTC; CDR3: CASSFSVPLYEQYF
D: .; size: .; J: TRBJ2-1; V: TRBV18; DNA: TGTGCCAGCTCACCACTGGGGACTGGCTACAATGAGCAGTTCTTC; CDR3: CASSPLGTGYNEQFF
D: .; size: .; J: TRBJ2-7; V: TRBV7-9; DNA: TGTGCCAGCAGCTTACAGGGGCTAGAGCAGTACTTC; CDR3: CASSLQGLEQYF
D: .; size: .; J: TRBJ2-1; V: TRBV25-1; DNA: TGTGCCAGCGGGGGCCCGGGTACAGGGACCAATGAGCAGTTCTTC; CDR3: CASGGPGTGTNEQFF
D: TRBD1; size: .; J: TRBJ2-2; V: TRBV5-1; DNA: TGCGCCAGCAGCTTGGGGGACAGGCGACAGAACACCGGGGAGCTGTTTTTT; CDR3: CASSLGDRRQNTGELFF
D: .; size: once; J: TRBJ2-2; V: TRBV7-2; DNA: TGTGCCAGCAGCTTAGTAGGCGGCGCGAACACCGGGGAGCTGTTTTTT; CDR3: CASSLVGGANTGELFF
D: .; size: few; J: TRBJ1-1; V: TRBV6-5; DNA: TGTGCCAGCAGCCGGGGGAACACTGAAGCTTTCTTT; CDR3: CASSRGNTEAFF
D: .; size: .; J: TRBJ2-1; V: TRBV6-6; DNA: TGTGCCAGCAGGAGGGAGGACCCTTACAATGAGCAGTTCTTC; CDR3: CASRREDPYNEQFF
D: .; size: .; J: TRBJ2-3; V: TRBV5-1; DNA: TGCGCCAGCAGCTTGCAGGGGTCTACCACAGATACGCAGTATTTT; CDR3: CASSLQGSTTDTQYF
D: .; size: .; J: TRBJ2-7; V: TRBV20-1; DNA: TGCAGTGGGGGCGGCCAGTCCGAGCAGTACTTC; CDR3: CSGGGQSEQYF
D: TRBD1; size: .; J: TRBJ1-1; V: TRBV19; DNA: TGTGCCAGTACAAACTATGGGACAGCAGGGAACACTGAAGCTTTCTTT; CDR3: CASTNYGTAGNTEAFF
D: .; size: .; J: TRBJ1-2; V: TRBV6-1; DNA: TGTGCCTCGAACCCGGGACTGAACTATGGCTACACCTTC; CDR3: CASNPGLNYGYTF